This T cell receptor beta chain was captured by sequencing in a study of T cell responses to AZD1222 COVID-19 vaccine. Clones were sequenced by immunoSEQ multiplex PCR, and TCRdb holds only the in-frame ones, with some missing. Of about 150,000 clones listed, 90% are singletons. Findings and limits, study-wide: A rise in Spike-specific TCR breadth and depth followed two AZD1222 doses. AZD1222 recipients seropositive at baseline numbered only six or seven.

Regarding this clone: What it binds is unknown.

The clonotype originates from an adult who received the AZD1222 COVID-19 vaccine. This sample comprised peripheral blood, obtained 28 days after the second AZD1222 dose.

Written as DNA, the CDR3 is TGTGCCTGGAGTGGATCGACAGGGGCAGGGACCCAGTACTTC. This encodes CAWSGSTGAGTQYF. The chain joins TRBV30 to TRBJ2-5; 8 bases map to TRBD1. The germline gives CDR1 GTSNPN, CDR2 SVGIG (reference sequence). The CDR3 sequence is 14 residues long. V lost 1 base to trimming and J lost 7 bases; unmatched junction nucleotides: 8.